What follows is one TCR beta chain and its context. The antigen is not known. This table comes from immunoSEQ multiplex PCR, and its TCRdb copy is limited to in-frame clones, with some not included. The repertoire holds about 32,000 clones, about 96% seen once, with more than 0.15% in the top ten. The sample is drawn from a study of monozygotic twins with cystic fibrosis. Trimming removed 4 bases from V and 3 bases from J; junction bases left unmatched: 8. The germline CDR1 and CDR2 sequences are ENHRY and SYGVKD. The CDR3 spans 16 residues. Notes on the study in general: In 13 of 16 pairs, V gene usage was closest to the co-twin's. The repertoire was suggested to be naive-dominated, clonality median about 0.01.

The V and J genes are TRBV10-3 and TRBJ2-3; TRBD2 agrees at 9 bases. This TCR was recovered from a girl under 10 years old with cystic fibrosis. The specimen was blood. In nucleotides, the CDR3 is TGTGCCATCAGTGCTCCGGCTAGCGGGAAGACAGATACGCAGTATTTT. Translation gives CAISAPASGKTDTQYF.